This T cell receptor beta chain was captured in a study of blood T cells in healthy people across ages. Findings and caveats of the study: The percentage of naive T cells correlated strongly with TCR beta diversity.

Then a second PCR, running about 7 to 11 cycles, was carried out with a sample-barcoded 5' primer and a J-beta primer mix. Template switching added a 12-random-nucleotide identifier to every cDNA molecule. TCRdb itself ran the 5' RACE reads through MiXCR, one entry per CDR3 protein. The repertoire holds about 640,000 distinct CDR3 sequences, with roughly two fifths as singletons. Staff drew around 10 milliliters of peripheral blood from each donor. Per sample, at least 6 micrograms of total RNA were extracted. This clonotype was seen more than once but under ten times. Its specificity is unknown. The V gene lost 5 bases and the J gene lost 8 bases, with 7 bases spanning the gap. In germline, CDR1 is MDHEN, CDR2 SYDVKM. The CDR3 is 11 amino acids.

The V gene is TRBV28, the J gene TRBJ2-1; no clear D. This clonotype was sampled from a man at least 80 years old in good health. Source material: blood. The CDR3 DNA follows: TGTGCCAGCAGTCGAGGCCATGAGCAGTTCTTC. It specifies CASSRGHEQFF. Based on the CDR3 plus reference TRBV28 and TRBJ2-1, the full variable domain is DVKVTQSSRYLVKRTGEKVFLECVQDMDHENMFWYRQDPGLGLRLIYFSYDVKMKEKGDIPEGYSVSREKKERFSLILESASTNQTSMYLCASSRGHEQFFGPGTRLTVL.